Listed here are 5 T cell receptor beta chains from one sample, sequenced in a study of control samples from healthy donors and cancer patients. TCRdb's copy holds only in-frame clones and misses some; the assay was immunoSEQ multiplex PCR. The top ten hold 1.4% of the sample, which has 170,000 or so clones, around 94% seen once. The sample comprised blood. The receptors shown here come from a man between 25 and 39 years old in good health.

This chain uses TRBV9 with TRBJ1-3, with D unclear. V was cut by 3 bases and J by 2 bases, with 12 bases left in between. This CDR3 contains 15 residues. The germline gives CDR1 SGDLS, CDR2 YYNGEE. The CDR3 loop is CASSDSSQTGNTIYF. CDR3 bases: TGTGCCAGCAGCGATAGCAGCCAAACTGGAAACACCATATATTTT.

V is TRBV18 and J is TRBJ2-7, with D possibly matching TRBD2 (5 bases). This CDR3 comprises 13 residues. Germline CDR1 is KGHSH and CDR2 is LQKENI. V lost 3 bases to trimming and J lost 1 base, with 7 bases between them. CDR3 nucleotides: TGTGCCAGCTCACCGAGGGAGTCCTACGAGCAGTACTTC. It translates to CASSPRESYEQYF.

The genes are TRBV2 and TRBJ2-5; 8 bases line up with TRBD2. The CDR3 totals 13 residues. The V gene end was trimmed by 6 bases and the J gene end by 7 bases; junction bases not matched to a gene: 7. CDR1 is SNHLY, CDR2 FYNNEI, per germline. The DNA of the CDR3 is TGTGCCAGCAGCCAGGGACTAGAAGGGACCCAGTACTTC. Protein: CASSQGLEGTQYF. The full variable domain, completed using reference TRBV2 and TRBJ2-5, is EPEVTQTPSHQVTQMGQEVILRCVPISNHLYFYWYRQILGQKVEFLVSFYNNEISEKSEIFDDQFSVERPDGSNFTLKIRSTKLEDSAMYFCASSQGLEGTQYFGPGTRLLVL.

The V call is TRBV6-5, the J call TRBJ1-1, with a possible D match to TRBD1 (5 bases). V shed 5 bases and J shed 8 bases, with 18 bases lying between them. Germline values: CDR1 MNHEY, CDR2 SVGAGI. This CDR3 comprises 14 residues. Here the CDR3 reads CASSTWGPRAEAFF. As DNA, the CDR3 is TGTGCCAGCAGTACTTGGGGCCCTAGGGCGGAAGCTTTCTTT.

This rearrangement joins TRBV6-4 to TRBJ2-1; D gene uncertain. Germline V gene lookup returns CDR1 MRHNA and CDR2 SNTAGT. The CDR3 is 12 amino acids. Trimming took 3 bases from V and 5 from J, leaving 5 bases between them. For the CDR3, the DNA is TGTGCCAGCAGTGAGTGCGACAATGAGCAGTTCTTC. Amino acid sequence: CASSECDNEQFF.